The 15 T cell receptor beta chains given below trace back to one sample, sequenced in a study of T cell changes during pregnancy in multiple sclerosis. Profiled with immunoSEQ multiplex PCR; TCRdb holds only in-frame clones, not every one. Among approximately 88,000 clones listed, about 94% were seen once. Here the sequenced sample was peripheral blood, taken in the third trimester of pregnancy. The source of these receptors is a female donor with multiple sclerosis, enrolled in a pregnancy study.

This clone was detected a few times. The chain carries TRBV29-1 and TRBJ2-5, with 12 bases fitting TRBD2. The ends lost 0 bases at V and 2 bases at J; junction bases unmatched: 4. CDR1 is SQVTM and CDR2 is ANQGSEA in the germline V gene. There are 16 residues in the CDR3. In DNA, the CDR3 is TGCAGCGTTGAAGATGGCGGACTAGCGGGACAAGAGACCCAGTACTTC. Its protein product is CSVEDGGLAGQETQYF.

V and J are TRBV5-1 and TRBJ1-2; 8 nucleotides align to TRBD1. With V trimmed by 4 bases and J by 4 bases, 15 bases remained unmatched. Germline V gene lookup returns CDR1 SGHRS and CDR2 YFSETQ. The CDR3 has 17 residues. CDR3 residues: CASSLGQGAGASYGYTF. Written as DNA, the CDR3 is TGCGCCAGCAGCCTCGGACAGGGTGCAGGGGCGAGCTATGGCTACACCTTC.

This chain joins TRBV5-6 and TRBJ2-7; weak D call: TRBD1 (5 bases). The ends were cut back, 4 bases at V and 6 bases at J, with 14 bases in the middle. The CDR3 contains 13 residues. Germline V gives CDR1 SGHDT, CDR2 YYEEEE. For the CDR3, the DNA is TGTGCCAGCAGCGCTCAGGGTCCCCCCGAGCAGTACTTC. This gives the protein CASSAQGPPEQYF.

The genes are TRBV28 and TRBJ2-1; 11 bases align to TRBD2. The ends lost 2 bases at V and 4 bases at J; junction bases unmatched: 10. CDR3 length equals 18 residues. Germline values: CDR1 MDHEN, CDR2 SYDVKM. The CDR3 protein is CASSLIAGGPKVYNEQFF. The CDR3 coding sequence is TGTGCCAGCAGTTTAATAGCGGGAGGGCCAAAAGTTTACAATGAGCAGTTCTTC.

The chain uses TRBV5-1 and TRBJ2-7, with 9 bases fitting TRBD1. Looked up from germline, CDR1 is SGHRS and CDR2 is YFSETQ. This CDR3 has 17 amino acids. The ends lost 0 bases at V and 4 bases at J; junction bases unmatched: 11. This CDR3 is CASSLALGTGQQYEQYF. The DNA for the CDR3 is TGCGCCAGCAGCTTGGCCCTTGGGACAGGGCAGCAATACGAGCAGTACTTC.

This chain links TRBV18 with TRBJ2-3, with 13 nucleotides matching TRBD2. This CDR3 has 17 residues. V lost 2 bases to trimming and J lost 1 base; unmatched junction nucleotides: 3. From germline, CDR1 is KGHSH and CDR2 LQKENI. CDR3 region: CASSPGTSGMGTDTQYF. CDR3 nucleotide sequence: TGTGCCAGCTCACCAGGGACTAGCGGGATGGGCACAGATACGCAGTATTTT.

This chain connects TRBV27 to TRBJ2-5, with D perhaps TRBD1 (6 bases). V was clipped by 3 bases and J by 5 bases, with 10 bases between them. Germline assignment: CDR1 MNHEY and CDR2 SMNVEV (reference sequence). This CDR3 spans 13 amino acids. CDR3 sequence (DNA): TGTGCCAGCAGTTTCCACAGGGAGGAGACCCAGTACTTC. This gives the protein CASSFHREETQYF.

This chain links TRBV5-1 with TRBJ1-1; weak D call: TRBD1 (5 bases). The CDR3 is 13 amino acids. V gave up 5 bases and J gave up 3 bases, with 11 bases separating them. Germline CDR1 and CDR2: SGHRS and YFSETQ. The CDR3 bases are TGCGCCAGCAGAGGCAGGGCGGACACTGAAGCTTTCTTT. As protein: CASRGRADTEAFF.

The rearrangement links TRBV19 to TRBJ1-3; D gene unclear. V was shortened by 7 bases and J by 0 bases, with 7 bases between the two germline ends. This CDR3 contains 13 residues. From germline, CDR1 is LNHDA and CDR2 SQIVND (reference sequence). Here the CDR3 DNA reads TGTGCCAGTACAACACCCTCTGGAAACACCATATATTTT. This translates into CASTTPSGNTIYF.

This sequence joins TRBV28 and TRBJ2-3, with 16 positions matching TRBD2. The CDR3 spans 21 residues. Germline V gene lookup returns CDR1 MDHEN and CDR2 SYDVKM. V lost 2 bases, J lost 1 base, and 12 bases stayed unmatched. The DNA for the CDR3 is TGTGCCAGCAGTTTACCTTCAACCGGGACTAGCGGGAGGGGGGGCACAGATACGCAGTATTTT. Protein: CASSLPSTGTSGRGGTDTQYF. The complete variable domain, with remaining parts taken from reference TRBV28 and TRBJ2-3, reads DVKVTQSSRYLVKRTGEKVFLECVQDMDHENMFWYRQDPGLGLRLIYFSYDVKMKEKGDIPEGYSVSREKKERFSLILESASTNQTSMYLCASSLPSTGTSGRGGTDTQYFGPGTRLTVL.

This chain joins TRBV6-1 and TRBJ2-3, with 7 positions matching TRBD2. The CDR3 consists of 15 residues. Germline CDR1 MNHNS, CDR2 SASEGT. V was clipped by 0 bases and J by 1 base; unmatched bases: 1. The CDR3 bases are TGTGCCAGCAGTGAAGCGGCGGGAGGCACAGATACGCAGTATTTT. This translates into CASSEAAGGTDTQYF.

The rearrangement uses TRBV5-6 and TRBJ1-1; TRBD1 matches 7 bases. The CDR3 covers 14 residues. Germline values: CDR1 SGHDT, CDR2 YYEEEE. V lost 2 bases, J lost 1 base, and 2 bases stayed unmatched. The CDR3 nucleotides read TGTGCCAGCAGCTTAGCAGGGGGGAACACTGAAGCTTTCTTT. It yields the protein CASSLAGGNTEAFF.

The chain joins TRBV5-1 to TRBJ2-2; D remains ambiguous. Germline CDR1 is SGHRS and CDR2 is YFSETQ. V dropped 1 base and J dropped 2 bases, with 9 bases sitting between them. CDR3 length: 15 residues. The CDR3 DNA sequence: TGCGCCAGCAGCTTGACTGGAGAAAACACCGGGGAGCTGTTTTTT. It translates to CASSLTGENTGELFF.

The CDR3 here is CASSIGSGGQETQYF. In DNA, the CDR3 is TGTGCCAGTAGTATTGGTAGCGGGGGCCAAGAGACCCAGTACTTC. The genes are TRBV19 and TRBJ2-5, with 9 bases aligning to TRBD2. J gave up 1 base and V 3 bases, and 3 bases lay outside the gene matches. This CDR3 is built from 15 residues. Germline V gene lookup returns CDR1 LNHDA and CDR2 SQIVND (reference sequence).

The chain carries TRBV5-4 and TRBJ1-2; D is perhaps TRBD1 (5 bases). V lost 2 bases and J 4 bases, leaving 9 bases between the germline ends. CDR1 is SGHNT, CDR2 YYREEE, per germline (reference sequence). This CDR3 has 13 amino acids. This CDR3 reads CASSFQGSYGYTF. The CDR3 DNA sequence: TGTGCCAGCAGCTTTCAGGGATCCTATGGCTACACCTTC. Full variable domain (rest looked up from reference TRBV5-4 and TRBJ1-2): ETGVTQSPTHLIKTRGQQVTLRCSSQSGHNTVSWYQQALGQGPQFIFQYYREEENGRGNFPPRFSGLQFPNYSSELNVNALELDDSALYLCASSFQGSYGYTFGSGTRLTVV.